This TCR beta chain is drawn from a study of shared clonotypes between healthy human individuals. Study as a whole: A donor's plate count was three for CD4 naive and three for CD4 memory; CD8 naive had two and CD8 memory one.

With regard to this clone: The antigen is unknown.

Naive CD8 cells were CD45RO-negative, positively selected for CCR7, excluding terminally differentiated effector memory CD45RA+ cells. The study drew its donors from healthy HIV-negative adults without recent acute infections or vaccinations. CDR3 size: 16 residues. V trimming: 0 bases; J trimming: 6 bases; junction bases outside the gene matches: 10. Per germline, CDR1 PRHDT and CDR2 FYEKMQ (reference sequence). General study results and limits: Shared clonotypes across all four donors exceeded non-shared ones in generation probability.

Replicate PCRs run on sorted subsets employed roughly 190 ng DNA, approximately 30,000 T cell genomes. Sequenced by immunoSEQ multiplex PCR; TCRdb stores in-frame clones only, minus some. The table lists over 2 million clones, about 95% of them singletons. The material sequenced was naive CD8+ T cells sorted from blood. The chain employs TRBV13 and TRBJ2-7; TRBD2 matches at 8 bases. The origin of this receptor is a man aged 18-30 years in good health. Written as DNA, the CDR3 is TGTGCCAGCAGCTTAGGCGGGGCCAGCGGGAGCCCCGAGCAGTACTTC. It yields the protein CASSLGGASGSPEQYF.